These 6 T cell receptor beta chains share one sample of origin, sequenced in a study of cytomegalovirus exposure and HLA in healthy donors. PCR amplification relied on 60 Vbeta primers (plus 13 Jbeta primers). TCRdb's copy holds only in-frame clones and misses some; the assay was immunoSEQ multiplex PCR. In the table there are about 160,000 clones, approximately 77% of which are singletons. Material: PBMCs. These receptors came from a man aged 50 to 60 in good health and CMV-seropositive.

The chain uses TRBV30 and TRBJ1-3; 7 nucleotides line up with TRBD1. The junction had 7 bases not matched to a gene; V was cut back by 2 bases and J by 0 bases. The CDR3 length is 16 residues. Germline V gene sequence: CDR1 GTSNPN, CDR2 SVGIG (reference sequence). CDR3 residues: CAWSLRQGHSGNTIYF. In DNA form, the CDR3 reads TGTGCCTGGAGTCTCCGACAGGGCCACTCTGGAAACACCATATATTTT.

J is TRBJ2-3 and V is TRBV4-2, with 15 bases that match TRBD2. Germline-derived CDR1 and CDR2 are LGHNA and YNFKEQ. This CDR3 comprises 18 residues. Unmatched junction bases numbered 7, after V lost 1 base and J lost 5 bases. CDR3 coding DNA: TGTGCCAGCAGCCAAGGATCTGGACTAGCGGGGGGGCTAGATACGCAGTATTTT. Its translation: CASSQGSGLAGGLDTQYF.

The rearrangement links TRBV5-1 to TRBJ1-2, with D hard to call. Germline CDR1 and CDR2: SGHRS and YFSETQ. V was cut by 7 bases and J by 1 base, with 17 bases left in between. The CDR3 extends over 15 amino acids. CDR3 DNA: TGCGCCAGCCAGGCCTACTCCTTTGGTAACTATGGCTACACCTTC. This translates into CASQAYSFGNYGYTF.

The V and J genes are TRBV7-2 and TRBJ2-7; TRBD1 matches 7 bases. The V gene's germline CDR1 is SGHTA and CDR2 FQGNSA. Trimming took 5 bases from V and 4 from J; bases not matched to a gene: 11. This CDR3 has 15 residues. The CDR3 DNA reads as TGTGCCAGCAGCCCAAGACAGGGTATGGAATACGAGCAGTACTTC. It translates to CASSPRQGMEYEQYF.

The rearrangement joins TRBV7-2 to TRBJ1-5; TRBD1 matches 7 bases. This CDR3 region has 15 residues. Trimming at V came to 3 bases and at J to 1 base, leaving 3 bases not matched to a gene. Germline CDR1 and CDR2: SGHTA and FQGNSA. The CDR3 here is CASSFGQASNQPQHF. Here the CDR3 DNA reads TGTGCCAGCAGCTTTGGACAGGCGAGCAATCAGCCCCAGCATTTT. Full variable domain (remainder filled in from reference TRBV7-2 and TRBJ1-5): GAGVSQSPSNKVTEKGKDVELRCDPISGHTALYWYRQSLGQGLEFLIYFQGNSAPDKSGLPSDRFSAERTGGSVSTLTIQRTQQEDSAVYLCASSFGQASNQPQHFGDGTRLSIL.

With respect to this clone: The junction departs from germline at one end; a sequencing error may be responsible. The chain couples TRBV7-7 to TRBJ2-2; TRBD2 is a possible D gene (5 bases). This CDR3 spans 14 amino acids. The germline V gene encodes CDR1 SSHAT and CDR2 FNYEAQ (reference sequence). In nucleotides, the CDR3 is TGTGCTAGCAGCTTGCAAGGACTCACCGGGGAGCTGTTTTTT. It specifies CASSLQGLTGELFF.